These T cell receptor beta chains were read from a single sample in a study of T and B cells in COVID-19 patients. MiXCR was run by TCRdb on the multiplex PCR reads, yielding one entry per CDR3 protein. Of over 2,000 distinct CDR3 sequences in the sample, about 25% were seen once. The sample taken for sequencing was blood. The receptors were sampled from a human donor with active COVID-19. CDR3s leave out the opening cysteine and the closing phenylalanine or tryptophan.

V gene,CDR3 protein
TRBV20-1,SATRRNEAF
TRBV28,ASSLAGTALKLF
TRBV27,ASSLYGRTNEKLF
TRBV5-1,ASSLAETQY
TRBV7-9,ASRKGMGANVLT
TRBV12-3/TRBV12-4,ASSFLMNTEAF
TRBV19,ASSIEGQGADNEQF
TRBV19,ASSITSGRAHEQF
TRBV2,ASRGDSTNQPQH
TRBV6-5,ASRQGGGGYT
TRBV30,ACSGPLNEKLF
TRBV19,ASATSGGANEQF
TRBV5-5,ASSPSGQYFSSNQPQH
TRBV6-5,ASARTRLADTQY
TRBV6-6,ATNSPAYEQY
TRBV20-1,SAEGGSGQGTYGYT
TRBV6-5,ASRNGGAQEKLF
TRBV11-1,ASSLRGIGETQY
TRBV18,ASSPAGSSGNTIY
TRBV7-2,ASSFGGGVGETQY
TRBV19,ASSTGTGVYQPQH
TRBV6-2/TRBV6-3,ASSSHQNDRGEQF
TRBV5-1,ASSGTDADTEAF
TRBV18,ASSPWAPEGSQETQY
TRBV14,ASPYGRTPRHTGELF
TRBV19,ASSTGGGEKLF
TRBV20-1,SASTPPANEKLF
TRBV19,ASSIGTANTGELF
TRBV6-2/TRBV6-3,ASTLAGDFQETQY
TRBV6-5,ASRGQGAGDTEAF
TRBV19,ASTPEAGKGGANVLT
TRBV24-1,ATSDSHGSSYNEQF